What follows is one T cell receptor (beta chain) and its context. Ten or more counts support this clonotype. It lacks a known antigen. No much larger clone exists at a distance of one base, and base qualities are not known. V loses 4 bases at its end and J loses 3 bases; junction bases beyond the gene matches: 10. Taken from cysteine to phenylalanine, the CDR3 has 17 residues. Only the CDR3 region is kept as DNA, spanning 51 bases read in frame from base 1. Reading the germline V gene (reference sequence) gives CDR1 MNHEY and CDR2 SMNVEV. Amplification of TCR beta CDR3 regions was carried out from RNA transcripts. A first-round RT-PCR of the TCR CDR3 used the HTBI primer set with the Qiagen OneStep RT-PCR kit. The libraries were constructed in a second round of multiplex PCR and then size-selected and purified. The libraries were sequenced on an Illumina HiSeq2000 using paired-end 100 bp reads. As for the authors' bioinformatics: SOAPnuke was used to process the raw data, throwing out any read that contained adapters or uncalled bases, had a mean Phred below 15, or lacked an exact constant-primer or identifier match. COPE v1.2.5 was used to merge high-quality paired reads, and clonotypes were defined as unique nucleotide sequences. Clonotypes were aligned to IMGT TRBV, TRBD and TRBJ reference segments using MiTCR v1.1. The analysis included only V-J combinations with a frequency above 0.0001, which together covered 98% to 99.2% of the repertoires. The TCS score was defined as F50 (clonal expansion) divided by E x V (chaos), with BLOSUM62-based TCRdist calculated between CDR3 peptides within each V-J. Welch's t-statistics and random forest reduced roughly 540 V-J features to 10 to 15, which were used in a naive Bayes classifier (R e1071). TCRdb reworked the public reads: Q25 trimming with fastp, MiXCR clone assembly, productive beta chains retained. Here each entry gathers all rows of one CDR3 protein and keeps the most common genes and DNA. TCRdb's processing, not the authors' own work, is the source of the V and J calls. The sample table contains about 610,000 distinct CDR3 sequences; only one count was recorded for about a sixth of them. Around 3.5% of the sample belongs to the ten largest clones.

This entry comes from a study of T cells in Graves' hyperthyroidism and ophthalmopathy (dated by TCRdb to the late 2010s). Turning to the overall study: Peripheral blood samples were taken at the time of initial diagnosis, prior to any treatment. To identify TCR V-J signatures that set the groups apart, the researchers used a discovery cohort of 95 to 100 patients, made up of roughly 40 with Graves' ophthalmopathy and about 55 with stable Graves' hyperthyroidism. An independent validation cohort of under 20 hyperthyroidism patients and about 16 patients who later progressed to ophthalmopathy tested prospective prediction of ophthalmopathy. The 80 to 100 discovery patients were randomly divided into training and test sets at a 7:3 ratio. In several Graves' hyperthyroidism patients, the study also compared T-cell repertoires from thyroid tissue with T-cell repertoires from blood. After sampling, hyperthyroidism patients received methimazole starting at 30 mg daily, and ophthalmopathy patients received high-dose intravenous methylprednisolone. The paper reports TCR Vbeta CDR3 sequencing of approximately 130 peripheral blood samples: under 45 ophthalmopathy, roughly 80 hyperthyroidism and around 17 progressor patients. The paper as a whole reports these results and caveats: No statistical method was used to fix the sample size in advance, and group allocation was not hidden from the investigators. Most expanded thyroid clonotypes (frequency above 0.001) were also detected in blood, suggesting blood repertoires may reflect thyroid immune responses. A 13 V-J signature model separated ophthalmopathy from stable hyperthyroidism, with approximately 87% sensitivity and about 81% specificity in cross-validation and 80%/75% in testing. During validation, the model predicted progression to ophthalmopathy a median of around six months ahead of onset, with around 65% sensitivity and 72.22% specificity.

In the ophthalmopathy patients, disease was moderately to severely active, with a Clinical Activity Score of 3 or more, a NOSPECS grade of 4 or more, and a duration of less than 3 months. Exclusion was applied to patients with uncontrolled infections, other autoimmune diseases, pregnancy or lactation. Diagnoses were established on the basis of clinical symptoms, serum thyroxine and TRAb, thyroid ultrasound, and orbital computed tomography. Ficoll-Paque density gradient centrifugation was used to isolate PBMCs from about 9 ml of fresh peripheral blood. Total RNA was extracted using Trizol reagent, and RNA quality was assessed on an Agilent 2100 Bioanalyzer.

This TCR was sampled from a woman aged 40 to 50 with Graves' ophthalmopathy. The rearranged segments are TRBV27 and TRBJ2-1, with 9 bases matching TRBD2. Sequences were obtained from blood. In nucleotides, the sequence is TGTGCCAGCAGTTCCCGGGTAGCGGGAGTTATCTACAATGAGCAGTTCTTC. Its translation reads: CASSSRVAGVIYNEQFF.